These 10 T cell receptor beta chains share one sample of origin, sequenced in a study of cytomegalovirus exposure and HLA in healthy donors. Some clones are missing from TCRdb's copy, which holds only in-frame ones; the method was immunoSEQ multiplex PCR. The sample carries hundreds of thousands of clones, roughly 88% recorded once. Sequencing was done on a sample of PBMCs. The source of these receptors is a young woman in good health and CMV-seronegative.

The J gene is TRBJ2-2, the V gene TRBV7-8; 7 nucleotides align to TRBD2. V gave up 4 bases and J gave up 6 bases; unmatched junction bases: 11. This CDR3 region has 16 residues. Germline CDR1 and CDR2: SGHVS and FQNEAQ. The DNA for the CDR3 is TGTGCCAGCAGCTCCCAAGCGGGATCGCCGGCCGGGGAGCTGTTTTTT. It codes for CASSSQAGSPAGELFF.

V usage is TRBV2 and J usage is TRBJ2-5; TRBD2 matches at 8 bases. Germline V CDR1 and CDR2: SNHLY, FYNNEI. The CDR3 covers 16 residues. The V gene end was trimmed by 3 bases and the J gene end by 2 bases; junction bases not matched to a gene: 8. This chain's CDR3 is CASSERARGGQETQYF. CDR3 bases: TGTGCCAGCAGTGAGAGAGCCCGGGGGGGACAAGAGACCCAGTACTTC.

CDR3 nucleotide sequence: TGCAGCGTTGTCCGTAGCACAGATACGCAGTATTTT. It is translated as CSVVRSTDTQYF. V gene TRBV29-1 combines with J gene TRBJ2-3, with D uncertain. This CDR3 spans 12 amino acids. Germline V lookup: CDR1 SQVTM, CDR2 ANQGSEA. V lost 4 bases, J lost 0 bases, and 5 bases lay in between.

This chain joins TRBV25-1 and TRBJ1-2; 11 bases are shared with TRBD1. This CDR3 has 13 amino acids. Trimming cost V 6 bases and J 8 bases; bases outside gene matches: 5. Germline values: CDR1 MGHDK, CDR2 SYGVNS. CDR3 DNA sequence: TGTGCCAGCAGGGACAGGGGGCGCGGAGGCTACACCTTC. This translates into CASRDRGRGGYTF.

Details on this clone: Other DNA sequences from this sample encode an identical CDR3 as well. This sequence joins TRBV15 and TRBJ2-2; 7 bases fit TRBD1. Germline V gene data show CDR1 as LNHNV and CDR2 as YYDKDF (reference sequence). Trimming removed 4 bases from V and 2 bases from J; junction bases left unmatched: 4. CDR3 length equals 15 residues. CDR3 loop: CATSTRTGNTGELFF. In DNA, the CDR3 is TGTGCCACCAGCACCAGGACAGGAAACACCGGGGAGCTGTTTTTT.

This clone was counted a few times. This rearrangement joins TRBV9 to TRBJ2-7, with D maybe TRBD1 (6 bases). Per the germline V gene, CDR1 is SGDLS and CDR2 is YYNGEE. The CDR3 loop spans 15 amino acids. V dropped 4 bases and J dropped 1 base, with 15 bases sitting between them. CDR3 nucleotides: TGTGCCAGCAGCCCCCAGACAGGTGGGTCCTACGAGCAGTACTTC. Translated, it gives CASSPQTGGSYEQYF.

This chain uses TRBV27 with TRBJ1-1, with D unclear. Germline lookup yields CDR1 MNHEY and CDR2 SMNVEV (reference sequence). CDR3 size: 14 residues. V was trimmed by 6 bases and J by 0 bases, leaving 11 bases between them. CDR3 protein: CASRIRAMNTEAFF. The CDR3 DNA follows: TGTGCCAGCAGGATTAGAGCCATGAACACTGAAGCTTTCTTT.

The chain recombines TRBV30 with TRBJ2-7, with a possible D match to TRBD2 (6 bases). The V end was cut by 3 bases, the J end by 0 bases, with 12 bases between. The CDR3 has 14 residues. Germline V gene sequence: CDR1 GTSNPN, CDR2 SVGIG (reference sequence). The CDR3 DNA reads TGTGCCTGGAGAGGGGAGGAGAGCTCCTACGAGCAGTACTTC. The encoded protein is CAWRGEESSYEQYF.

The chain recombines TRBV9 with TRBJ1-2, with a tentative D call TRBD1 (5 bases). This CDR3 contains 14 residues. Deletions cut 3 bases from V and 6 bases from J, with 15 bases between. The germline V gene has CDR1 SGDLS and CDR2 YYNGEE. CDR3 DNA sequence: TGTGCCAGCAGCGGCCCTCAGGGAGGCGATGGCTACACCTTC. Protein: CASSGPQGGDGYTF.

V usage is TRBV4-1 and J usage is TRBJ2-1; D may be TRBD2 (7 bases). Trimming removed 4 bases from V and 1 base from J, with 32 bases in between. Germline assignment: CDR1 MGHRA and CDR2 YSYEKL. The CDR3 extends over 22 amino acids. This CDR3 is CASSPDRYGGTILDISYNEQFF. The CDR3 region has the DNA TGCGCCAGCAGCCCGGATCGGTACGGGGGGACAATTCTTGATATTTCCTACAATGAGCAGTTCTTC.